What follows describes a single T cell receptor (beta chain). Its target is not known. Germline lookup yields CDR1 GTSNPN and CDR2 SVGIG (reference sequence). V lost 7 bases to trimming and J lost 2 bases; unmatched junction nucleotides: 6. This CDR3 spans 14 amino acids. Arm-PCR of CDR3 regions with iRepertoire HTBI primers generated TCR beta libraries. TCRdb recomputed calls from the multiplex PCR reads with MiXCR, one row per CDR3 protein. Among approximately 690,000 distinct CDR3 sequences, about 30% were seen once, and the ten largest hold 42%. The data are from a study of regulatory T cells in long-lasting Graves disease. Study context: Persistence in Graves' disease denoted antithyroid drug use beyond 5 years alongside positive TSH receptor antibodies. Study-level points and caveats: TRBV28, TRBJ1-2 and TRBJ2-5 were favored in persistent disease. The number of shared public clonotypes was higher in persistent patients (more than 2,500) than new patients (around 960).

The time point was: persistent/refractory GD, antithyroid drugs over 5 years with positive TRAb. From RNA extracted from PBMCs, the TCR library was made. Peripheral blood, 7.5 to 9 milliliters of it, was drawn into EDTA tubes. The chain uses TRBV30 and TRBJ2-3; 10 positions match TRBD2. The source was peripheral blood mononuclear cells (PBMCs), collected when the disease was refractory, from a patient treated with antithyroid drugs. This TCR was recovered from a female donor with Graves disease. CDR3 in DNA: TGTGCCTCCAGGACTAGCGGACACACAGATACGCAGTATTTT. Translation: CASRTSGHTDTQYF.